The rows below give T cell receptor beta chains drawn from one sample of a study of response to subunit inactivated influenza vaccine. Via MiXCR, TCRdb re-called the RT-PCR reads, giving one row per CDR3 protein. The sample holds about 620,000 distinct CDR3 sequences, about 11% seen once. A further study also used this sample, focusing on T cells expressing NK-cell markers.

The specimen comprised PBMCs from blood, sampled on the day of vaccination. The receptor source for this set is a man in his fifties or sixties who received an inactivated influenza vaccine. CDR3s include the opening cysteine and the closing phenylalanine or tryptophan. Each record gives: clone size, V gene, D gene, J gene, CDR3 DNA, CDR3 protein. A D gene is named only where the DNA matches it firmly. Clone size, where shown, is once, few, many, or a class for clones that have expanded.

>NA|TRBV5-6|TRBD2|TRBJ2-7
TGTGCCAGCAGCCCGGGGGGGCTAGCGGGAGACCGCTACGAGCAGTACTTC
CASSPGGLAGDRYEQYF
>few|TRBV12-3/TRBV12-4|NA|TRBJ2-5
TGTGCCAGCAGTCCGGGACCGGAGCAAGAGACCCAGTACTTC
CASSPGPEQETQYF
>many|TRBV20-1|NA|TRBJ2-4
TGCAGTGCTAGAGGCCCTAGCCTAGCCAAAAACATTCAGTACTTC
CSARGPSLAKNIQYF
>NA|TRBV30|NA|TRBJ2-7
TGTGCCTGGAGTGTACGAGGGTTTGGCCACGAGCAGTACTTC
CAWSVRGFGHEQYF
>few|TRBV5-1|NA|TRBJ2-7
TGCGCCAGCACCGACACGCAGGGGCCGTACGAGCAGTACTTC
CASTDTQGPYEQYF
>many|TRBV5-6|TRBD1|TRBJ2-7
TGTGCCAGCTACCGACAGGGCCCCTACGAGCAGTACTTC
CASYRQGPYEQYF
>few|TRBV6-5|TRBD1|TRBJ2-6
TGTGCCAGCAGTTACTCCACGGACAGGGCAAGCTCTGGGGCCAACGTCCTGACTTTC
CASSYSTDRASSGANVLTF
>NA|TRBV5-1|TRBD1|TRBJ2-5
TGCACCAGCAGTCGTGGACAGGTTCAAGAGACCCAGTACTTC
CTSSRGQVQETQYF
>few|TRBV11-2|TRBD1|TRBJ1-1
TGTGCCAGCAGCTTAGCTGGGACAGACACTGAAGCTTTCTTT
CASSLAGTDTEAFF
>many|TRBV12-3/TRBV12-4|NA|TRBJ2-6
TGTGCCAGCAGTTCGGGCGGATCTGGGGCCAACGTCCTGACTTTC
CASSSGGSGANVLTF
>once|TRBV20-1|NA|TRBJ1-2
TGCAGTGCAATCAAACAGGGTGGCTATGGCTACACCTTC
CSAIKQGGYGYTF
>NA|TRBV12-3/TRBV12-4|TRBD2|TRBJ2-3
TGTGCCAGCAGTCCCCGACTAGCGGGGTGGACAGATACGCAGTATTTT
CASSPRLAGWTDTQYF
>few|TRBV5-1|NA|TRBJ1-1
TGCGCCAGCAGCTTTTCCCAGCAAAAGGGCACTGAAGCTTTCTTT
CASSFSQQKGTEAFF
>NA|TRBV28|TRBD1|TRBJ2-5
TGTGCCAGCAGACAGGGGGGACAAGAGACCCAGTACTTC
CASRQGGQETQYF
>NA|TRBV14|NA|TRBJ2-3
TGTGCCAGCAGCCGCCCCCCGACACCACGAGGTTCAGATACGCAGTATTTT
CASSRPPTPRGSDTQYF
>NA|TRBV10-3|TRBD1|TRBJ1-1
TGTGCCATCAGTGCGGGACAGGGAATGAACACTGAAGCTTTCTTT
CAISAGQGMNTEAFF
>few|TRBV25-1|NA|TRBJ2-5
TGTGCCAGCAGTCCGGACCGTCGACAAGAGACCCAGTACTTC
CASSPDRRQETQYF
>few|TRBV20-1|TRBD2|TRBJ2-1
TGCAGTGCTAGAGCCTCTAGCGGGAGGGCCAGTGAGCAGTTCTTC
CSARASSGRASEQFF
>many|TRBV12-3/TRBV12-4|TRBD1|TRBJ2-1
TGTGCCAGCAGTTTTGACAGGGGGCACAATGAGCAGTTCTTC
CASSFDRGHNEQFF
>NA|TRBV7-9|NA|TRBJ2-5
TGTGCCAGCAGCTTATCGGCCAGTAGACAAGAGACCCAGTACTTC
CASSLSASRQETQYF
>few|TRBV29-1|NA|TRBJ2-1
TGCAGCGTTACCTCGGGGGTCCACAATGAGCAGTTCTTC
CSVTSGVHNEQFF
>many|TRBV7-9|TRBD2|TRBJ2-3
TGTGCCAGCAGCCAAGCGGGATCCACAGATACGCAGTATTTT
CASSQAGSTDTQYF
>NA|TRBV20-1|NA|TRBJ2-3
TGCAGTGCTTCACCTGACTGTACAGCCCCTAGCACAGATACGCAGTATTTT
CSASPDCTAPSTDTQYF
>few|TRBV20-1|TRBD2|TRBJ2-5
TGCAGTGCTGTTCCTAGCGGGAGGAGGGAGACCCAGTACTTC
CSAVPSGRRETQYF